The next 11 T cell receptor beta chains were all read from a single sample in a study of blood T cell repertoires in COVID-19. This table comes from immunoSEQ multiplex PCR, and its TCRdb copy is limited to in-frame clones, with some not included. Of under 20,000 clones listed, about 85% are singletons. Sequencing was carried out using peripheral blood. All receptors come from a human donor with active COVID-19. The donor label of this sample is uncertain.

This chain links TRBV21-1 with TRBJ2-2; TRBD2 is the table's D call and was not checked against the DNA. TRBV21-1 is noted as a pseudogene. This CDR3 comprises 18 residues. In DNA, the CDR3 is TGTGCCAGCAGCCACACGCGGGCTCCCCATCCAAACACCGGGGAGCTGTTTTTT. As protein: CASSHTRAPHPNTGELFF.

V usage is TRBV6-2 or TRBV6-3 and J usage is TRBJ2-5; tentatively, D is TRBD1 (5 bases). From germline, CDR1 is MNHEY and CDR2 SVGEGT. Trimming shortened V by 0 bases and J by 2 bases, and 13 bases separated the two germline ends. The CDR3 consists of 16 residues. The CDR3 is CASSYSRDSLQETQYF. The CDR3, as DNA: TGTGCCAGCAGTTACTCGAGAGACAGTCTACAAGAGACCCAGTACTTC.

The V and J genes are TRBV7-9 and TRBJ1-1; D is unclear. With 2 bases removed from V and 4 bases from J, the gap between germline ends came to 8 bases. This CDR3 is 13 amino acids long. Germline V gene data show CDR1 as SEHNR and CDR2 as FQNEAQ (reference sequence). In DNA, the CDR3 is TGTGCCAGCAGCTTACGGCGGGCCACTGAAGCTTTCTTT. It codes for CASSLRRATEAFF.

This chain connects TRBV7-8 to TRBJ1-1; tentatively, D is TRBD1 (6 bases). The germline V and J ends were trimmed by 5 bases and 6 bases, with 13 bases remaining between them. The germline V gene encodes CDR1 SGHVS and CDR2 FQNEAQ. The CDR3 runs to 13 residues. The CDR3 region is CASSPDRMAEAFF. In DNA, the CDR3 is TGTGCCAGCAGCCCTGACAGGATGGCTGAAGCTTTCTTT.

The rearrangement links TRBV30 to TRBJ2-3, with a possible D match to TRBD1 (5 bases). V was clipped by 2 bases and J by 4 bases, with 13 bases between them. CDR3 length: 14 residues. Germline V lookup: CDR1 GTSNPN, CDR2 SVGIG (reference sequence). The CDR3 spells CAWSIQGLADTQYF. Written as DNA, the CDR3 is TGTGCCTGGAGTATCCAGGGTTTGGCAGATACGCAGTATTTT.

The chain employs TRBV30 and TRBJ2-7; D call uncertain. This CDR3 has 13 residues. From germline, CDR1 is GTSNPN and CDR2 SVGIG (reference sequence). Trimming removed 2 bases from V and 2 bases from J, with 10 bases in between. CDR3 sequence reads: CAWSFEAPYEQYF. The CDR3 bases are TGTGCCTGGAGTTTTGAGGCCCCCTACGAGCAGTACTTC.

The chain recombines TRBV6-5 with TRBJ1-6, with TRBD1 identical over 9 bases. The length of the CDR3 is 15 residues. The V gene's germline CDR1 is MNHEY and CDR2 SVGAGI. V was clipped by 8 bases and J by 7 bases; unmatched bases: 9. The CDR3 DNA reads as TGTGCCAGCGGAAAGGGACAGGGCGTCAATTCACCCCTCCACTTT. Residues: CASGKGQGVNSPLHF.

The CDR3 region is CASSQDWSSYEQYF. The CDR3 DNA sequence: TGTGCCAGCAGCCAAGACTGGAGCTCCTACGAGCAGTACTTC. The V gene is TRBV4-2, the J gene TRBJ2-7; D gene unclear. Germline-derived CDR1 and CDR2 are LGHNA and YNFKEQ. V gave up 0 bases and J gave up 0 bases, with 6 bases separating them. The CDR3 length is 14 residues.

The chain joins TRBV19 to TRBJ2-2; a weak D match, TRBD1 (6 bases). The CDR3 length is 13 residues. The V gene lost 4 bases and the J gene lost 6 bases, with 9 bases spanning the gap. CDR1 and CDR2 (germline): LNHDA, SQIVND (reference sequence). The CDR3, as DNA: TGTGCCAGTAGTACCTGGACAGCCGGGGAGCTGTTTTTT. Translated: CASSTWTAGELFF.

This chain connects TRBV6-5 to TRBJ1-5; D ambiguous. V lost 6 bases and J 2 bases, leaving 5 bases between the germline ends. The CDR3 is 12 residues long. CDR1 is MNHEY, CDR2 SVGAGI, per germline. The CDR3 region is CASRTGNQPQHF. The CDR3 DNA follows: TGTGCCAGCAGAACAGGCAATCAGCCCCAGCATTTT.

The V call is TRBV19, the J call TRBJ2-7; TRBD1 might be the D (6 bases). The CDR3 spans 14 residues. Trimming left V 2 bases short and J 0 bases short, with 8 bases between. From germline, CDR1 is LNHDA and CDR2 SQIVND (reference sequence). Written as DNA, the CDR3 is TGTGCCAGTAGTATACGGACAGACTCCTACGAGCAGTACTTC. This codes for CASSIRTDSYEQYF.